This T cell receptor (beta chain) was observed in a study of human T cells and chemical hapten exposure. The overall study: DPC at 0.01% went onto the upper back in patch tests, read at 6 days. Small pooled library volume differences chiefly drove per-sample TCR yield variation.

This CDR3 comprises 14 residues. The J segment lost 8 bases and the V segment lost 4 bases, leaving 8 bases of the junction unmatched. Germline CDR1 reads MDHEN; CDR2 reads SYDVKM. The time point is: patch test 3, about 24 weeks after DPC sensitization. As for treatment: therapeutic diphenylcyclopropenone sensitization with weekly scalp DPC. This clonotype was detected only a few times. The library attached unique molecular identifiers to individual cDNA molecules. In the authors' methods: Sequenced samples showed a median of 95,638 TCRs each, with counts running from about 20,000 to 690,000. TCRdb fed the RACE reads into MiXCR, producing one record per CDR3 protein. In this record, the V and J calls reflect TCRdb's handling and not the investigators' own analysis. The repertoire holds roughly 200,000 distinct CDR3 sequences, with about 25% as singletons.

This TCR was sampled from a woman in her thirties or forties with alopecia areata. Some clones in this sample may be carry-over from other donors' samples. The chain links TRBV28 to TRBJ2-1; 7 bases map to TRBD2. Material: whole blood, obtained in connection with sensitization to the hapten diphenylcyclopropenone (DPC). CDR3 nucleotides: TGTGCCAGCAGTTCCCCGACAGCGGGACATGAGCAGTTCTTC. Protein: CASSSPTAGHEQFF. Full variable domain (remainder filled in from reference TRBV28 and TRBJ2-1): DVKVTQSSRYLVKRTGEKVFLECVQDMDHENMFWYRQDPGLGLRLIYFSYDVKMKEKGDIPEGYSVSREKKERFSLILESASTNQTSMYLCASSSPTAGHEQFFGPGTRLTVL.